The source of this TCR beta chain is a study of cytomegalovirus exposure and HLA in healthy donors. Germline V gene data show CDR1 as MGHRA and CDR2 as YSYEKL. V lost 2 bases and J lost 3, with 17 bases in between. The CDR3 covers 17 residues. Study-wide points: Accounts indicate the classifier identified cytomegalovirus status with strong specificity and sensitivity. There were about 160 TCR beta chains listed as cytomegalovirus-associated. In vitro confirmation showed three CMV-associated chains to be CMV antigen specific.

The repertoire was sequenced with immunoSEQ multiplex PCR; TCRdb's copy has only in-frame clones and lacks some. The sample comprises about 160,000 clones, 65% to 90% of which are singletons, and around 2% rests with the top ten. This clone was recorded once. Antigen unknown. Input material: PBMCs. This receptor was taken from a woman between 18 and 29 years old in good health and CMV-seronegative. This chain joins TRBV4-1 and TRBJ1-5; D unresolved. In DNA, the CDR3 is TGCGCCAGCAGCCAAAAAGCCCCTGCCTATGACAATCAGCCCCAGCATTTT. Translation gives CASSQKAPAYDNQPQHF.